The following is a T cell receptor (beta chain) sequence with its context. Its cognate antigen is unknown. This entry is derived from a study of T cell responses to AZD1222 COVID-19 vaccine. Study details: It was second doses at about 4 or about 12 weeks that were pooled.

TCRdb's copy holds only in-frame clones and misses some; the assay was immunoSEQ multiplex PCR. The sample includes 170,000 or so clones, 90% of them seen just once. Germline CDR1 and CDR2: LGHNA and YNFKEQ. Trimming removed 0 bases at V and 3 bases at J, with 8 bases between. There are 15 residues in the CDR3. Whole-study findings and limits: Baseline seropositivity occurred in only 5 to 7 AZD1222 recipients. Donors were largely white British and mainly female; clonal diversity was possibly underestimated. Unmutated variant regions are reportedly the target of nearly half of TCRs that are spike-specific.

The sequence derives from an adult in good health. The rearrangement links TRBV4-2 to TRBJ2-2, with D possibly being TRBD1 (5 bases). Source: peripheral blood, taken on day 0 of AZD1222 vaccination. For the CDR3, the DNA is TGTGCCAGCAGCCAAGACCGACAGCACACCGGGGAGCTGTTTTTT. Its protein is CASSQDRQHTGELFF.